This TCR beta chain is from a study of cytomegalovirus exposure and HLA in healthy donors. Whole-study results and caveats: Sequencing likely produced, as an artifact, a cluster of highly shared sequence variants. Later genetic work tied a missense DCLRE1C variant to beta-chain V and J trimming. The investigators catalogued about 170 TCR beta chains as cytomegalovirus-associated. The productive fraction for most TCR beta V segments was about 87% or about 30% in an earlier analysis.

Remarks on this clone: Its antigen is currently unknown.

Researchers ran the PCR with 60 Vbeta and 13 Jbeta primers. Here immunoSEQ multiplex PCR was the method, and the copy in TCRdb shows in-frame clones only, minus some. Among roughly 100,000 clones, about 81% were seen once, and the ten largest hold 2.5% to 3%. Germline V gene data show CDR1 as GTSNPN and CDR2 as SVGIG (reference sequence). J gave up 3 bases and V 0 bases, and 1 base lay outside the gene matches. This CDR3 region has 13 residues. Material for sequencing was PBMCs. The receptor was derived from a male donor in good health and CMV-seropositive. The chain links TRBV30 to TRBJ1-1; TRBD1 matches 7 bases. CDR3 in amino acids: CAWSVQGYTEAFF. The DNA of the CDR3 is TGTGCCTGGAGTGTACAGGGGTACACTGAAGCTTTCTTT. The full variable domain, rest sourced from reference TRBV30 and TRBJ1-1, is SQTIHQWPATLVQPVGSPLSLECTVEGTSNPNLYWYRQAAGRGLQLLFYSVGIGQISSEVPQNLSASRPQDRQFILSSKKLLLSDSGFYLCAWSVQGYTEAFFGQGTRLTVV.